This TCR beta chain emerged from a study of blood T cells in healthy people across ages (dated by TCRdb to about 2015). Broadly, across the study: In model experiments, template switching captured about one uniquely barcoded TCR beta cDNA molecule for every two T cells. The study measured age-related changes in TCR beta repertoire diversity using deep sequencing normalized with unique cDNA molecular identifiers. Donors were grouped into four age groups: young (average 16 years), middle-aged (about 38), aged (62) and long-lived (less than 85). To avoid experimental bias, donors of different ages were randomly spread across the sequencing lanes. For two donors (one aged 18 to 30 and one aged 80 or older), the study analyzed two additional independent replicas of 1 million unique cDNA reads from the same blood draw.

A word on this clonotype: Its antigen is not yet known. No much larger clonotype is one base removed from it; base qualities were not supplied.

Overall study outcomes, separate from this receptor: The percentage of naive T cells measured by flow cytometry correlated strongly with observed TCR beta diversity. Estimates of total diversity based on one million sequenced T cells were considered lower bounds and underestimates. The long-lived group showed more naive CD4+ T cells, fewer expanded clones and increased TCR diversity than the aged group, suggesting age selection. Conclusive comparison of naive and antigen-experienced compartments was prevented by the profiling of bulk unsorted PBMCs. The CMV infection status of donors was not known, potentially confounding age-related changes in expanded clonotypes. As age increased, observed TCR beta diversity per million T cells dropped in a roughly linear way, and a significant reduction was already evident by age around 41.

Receptors were amplified or captured by 5' RACE. Sequencing used an Illumina HiSeq 2500. A second PCR of about 6 to 12 cycles was performed with a sample-barcoded 5' primer and a J-beta primer mix. A template-switch 5' adaptor carrying 12 random nucleotides introduced a unique molecular identifier onto each TCR beta cDNA molecule. Each sample yielded at least 2.5 million CDR3-containing paired-end reads. First-strand cDNA synthesis was performed from all RNA using the Mint cDNA synthesis kit, with priming by a TRBC-specific oligonucleotide. All cDNA was treated with uracil-DNA glycosylase and then went through a first 18-cycle PCR with the universal primers M1SS and BC2_uni_R. Under the source paper's analysis protocol: For normalization, 1 million high-quality reads were randomly selected from each sample, with every read carrying a distinct molecular identifier. Reads with shared molecular identifiers were discarded instead of being binned into consensus sequences. CDR3 identification, clonotype clustering and error correction used MiTCR with a Q25 quality threshold and the strictest error-elimination algorithm. Lower-bound total TCR beta diversity was estimated with a nonparametric unseen species model using Euler transformation. TCRdb reprocessed the public reads (quality trimming at Q25 with fastp, clone calling with MiXCR) and kept in-frame beta chains. Under each unique CDR3 protein, matching rows form one entry showing the most common genes and DNA. The V and J calls were determined by TCRdb, not by the authors. The sample records over a million distinct CDR3 sequences, roughly 43% of which are singletons. The ten top clones hold around 4% of the sample.

The donors were 40 or so Caucasian individuals from Russia, aged 6 to 90 years, who were systemically healthy. Around 9.8 milliliters of peripheral blood were collected from each donor into EDTA-treated Vacutainer tubes. Ficoll-Paque density-gradient centrifugation was used to isolate PBMCs, with at least 6 million obtained per sample. Trizol reagent was used to extract total RNA from the PBMCs, yielding at least 6 micrograms per sample. For every donor, an aliquot of PBMCs went through flow cytometry to measure the percentages of naive CD45RAhigh/CD27high T cells. Sample: blood. This TCR derives from a young woman in good health.

The DNA sequence follows: TGTGCCAGCAGGCGGGACAGCATGAATGAAAAACTGTTTTTT. Translated, this is CASRRDSMNEKLFF. The rearranged segments are TRBV5-5 and TRBJ1-4; 7 of the junction bases match TRBD1. The CDR3, cysteine through phenylalanine, is 14 amino acids long. CDR3 DNA is the only sequence kept; it has 42 bases, read in frame from the first base. V is cut back by 5 bases and J by 5 bases, with 6 bases in the junction unmatched. From the germline V gene (reference sequence), CDR1 is SGHKS and CDR2 is YYEKEE.